This TCR beta chain originates from a study of blood T cell repertoires in COVID-19. About the study: Whether acute or convalescent, the COVID-19 samples came from the United States, Italy and Spain.

Data came from immunoSEQ multiplex PCR; TCRdb stores just in-frame clones and leaves some out. The sample carries fewer than 250,000 clones, roughly nine tenths recorded once. J gave up 5 bases and V 1 base, and 10 bases lay outside the gene matches. The CDR3 is made up of 17 amino acids. Germline CDR1 and CDR2: SGHVS and FQNEAQ. This TCR came from a woman in her 70s with acute or convalescent COVID-19. The source material was peripheral blood. V and J are TRBV7-8 and TRBJ2-2; 7 positions agree with TRBD1. The CDR3 sequence is CASSLGRRGFQTGELFF. The CDR3 DNA reads as TGTGCCAGCAGCTTAGGGCGCAGGGGGTTTCAAACCGGGGAGCTGTTTTTT.